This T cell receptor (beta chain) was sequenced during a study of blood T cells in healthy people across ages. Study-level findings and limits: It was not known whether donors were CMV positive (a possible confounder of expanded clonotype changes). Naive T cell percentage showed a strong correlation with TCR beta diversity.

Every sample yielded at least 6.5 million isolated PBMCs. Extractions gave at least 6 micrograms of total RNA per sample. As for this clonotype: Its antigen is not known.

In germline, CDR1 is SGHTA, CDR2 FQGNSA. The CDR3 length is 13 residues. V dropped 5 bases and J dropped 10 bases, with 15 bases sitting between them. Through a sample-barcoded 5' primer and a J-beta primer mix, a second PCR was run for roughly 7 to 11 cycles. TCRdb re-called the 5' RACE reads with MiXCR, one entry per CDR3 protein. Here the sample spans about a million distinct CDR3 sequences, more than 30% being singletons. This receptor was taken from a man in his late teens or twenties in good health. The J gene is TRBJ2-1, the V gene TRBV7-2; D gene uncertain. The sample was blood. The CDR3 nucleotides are TGTGCCAGCAGCCCTTCTTCCCATTTCGAGCAGTTCTTC. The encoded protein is CASSPSSHFEQFF.